These 10 T cell receptor beta chains were all obtained from the same sample, sequenced in a study of blood T cell repertoires in COVID-19. Data came from immunoSEQ multiplex PCR; TCRdb stores just in-frame clones and leaves some out. The sample records approximately 120,000 clones, roughly 80% being singletons. The sequencing input was peripheral blood. The receptor source for this set is a woman aged 55-69 years with acute or convalescent COVID-19.

V is TRBV10-3 and J is TRBJ2-3; D is perhaps TRBD1 (5 bases). Trimming stripped 6 bases from V and 1 base from J, with 17 bases between. CDR3 length: 16 amino acids. From germline, CDR1 is ENHRY and CDR2 SYGVKD. In DNA form, the CDR3 reads TGTGCCATCAGCCGAGAGCTAGGGGTGGGCACAGATACGCAGTATTTT. It yields the protein CAISRELGVGTDTQYF.

The chain is built from TRBV28 and TRBJ1-2, with TRBD1 matching 8 bases. The germline V gene has CDR1 MDHEN and CDR2 SYDVKM. This CDR3 contains 14 residues. V trimming: 3 bases; J trimming: 4 bases; junction bases outside the gene matches: 4. For the CDR3, the DNA is TGTGCCAGCAGTTTTGCGACAGGGGCCTATGGCTACACCTTC. This translates into CASSFATGAYGYTF.

In this sample, this clone turned up once. The V call is TRBV5-6, the J call TRBJ1-2, with 8 bases fitting TRBD1. The CDR3 length is 14 residues. Germline V CDR1 and CDR2: SGHDT, YYEEEE. V lost 6 bases and J lost 1; bases outside the gene matches: 5. The CDR3 region is CASTPDRGNYGYTF. CDR3 DNA sequence: TGTGCCAGCACCCCCGACAGGGGTAACTATGGCTACACCTTC.

The V gene is TRBV28, the J gene TRBJ1-3; tentatively, D is TRBD1 (6 bases). CDR3 length: 17 residues. The germline V gene encodes CDR1 MDHEN and CDR2 SYDVKM. Trimming removed 6 bases from V and 0 bases from J, with 18 bases in between. CDR3 sequence reads: CASSYQPWTASGNTIYF. The DNA for the CDR3 is TGTGCCAGCAGCTATCAACCCTGGACAGCCTCTGGAAACACCATATATTTT.

The chain joins TRBV6-5 to TRBJ2-7; D not certain. Trimming removed 7 bases at V and 0 bases at J, with 10 bases between. Germline assignment: CDR1 MNHEY and CDR2 SVGAGI. This CDR3 contains 13 residues. This CDR3 reads CASTAASSYEQYF. The CDR3 DNA sequence: TGTGCCAGCACGGCGGCCAGCTCCTACGAGCAGTACTTC.

This CDR3 reads CSASHNIDYGYTF. DNA of the CDR3: TGCAGTGCTAGTCACAATATTGACTATGGCTACACCTTC. The chain carries TRBV20-1 and TRBJ1-2; no clear D. The CDR3 runs to 13 residues. Trimming removed 3 bases from V and 3 bases from J, with 11 bases in between. In germline, CDR1 is DFQATT, CDR2 SNEGSKA (reference sequence).

The J gene is TRBJ1-1, the V gene TRBV29-1; possibly TRBD1 for D (6 bases). The CDR3 is 14 amino acids. The germline CDR1 and CDR2 sequences are SQVTM and ANQGSEA. V lost 5 bases to trimming and J lost 2 bases, with 15 bases between them. CDR3 coding DNA: TGCAGCGTTATTCTCGGACAGTATAACACTGAAGCTTTCTTT. Translation: CSVILGQYNTEAFF.

The chain combines TRBV24-1 with TRBJ2-3; 7 bases map to TRBD1. The germline CDR1 and CDR2 sequences are KGHDR and SFDVKD. Trimming removed 2 bases from V and 9 bases from J; junction bases left unmatched: 10. CDR3 length: 15 amino acids. The CDR3 protein is CATSDYWTGLGTQYF. The DNA of the CDR3 is TGTGCCACCAGTGATTACTGGACAGGACTGGGGACGCAGTATTTT.

This chain joins TRBV28 and TRBJ1-2; D ambiguous. The CDR3 is made up of 12 amino acids. CDR1 and CDR2 (germline): MDHEN, SYDVKM. V was trimmed by 2 bases and J by 8 bases, leaving 9 bases between them. DNA for the CDR3: TGTGCCAGCAGTTTACAGGTTGGAGGCTACACCTTC. Translated: CASSLQVGGYTF.

This clone is a singleton in its sample. CDR3 protein: CAWNRGTDTQYF. DNA of the CDR3: TGTGCCTGGAACCGGGGGACAGATACGCAGTATTTT. The chain joins TRBV30 to TRBJ2-3; D might be TRBD2 (6 bases). CDR1 is GTSNPN, CDR2 SVGIG, per germline (reference sequence). The CDR3 is 12 residues long. The ends were cut back, 4 bases at V and 3 bases at J, with 8 bases in the middle. Filled out from reference TRBV30 and TRBJ2-3, the complete variable domain reads SQTIHQWPATLVQPVGSPLSLECTVEGTSNPNLYWYRQAAGRGLQLLFYSVGIGQISSEVPQNLSASRPQDRQFILSSKKLLLSDSGFYLCAWNRGTDTQYFGPGTRLTVL.